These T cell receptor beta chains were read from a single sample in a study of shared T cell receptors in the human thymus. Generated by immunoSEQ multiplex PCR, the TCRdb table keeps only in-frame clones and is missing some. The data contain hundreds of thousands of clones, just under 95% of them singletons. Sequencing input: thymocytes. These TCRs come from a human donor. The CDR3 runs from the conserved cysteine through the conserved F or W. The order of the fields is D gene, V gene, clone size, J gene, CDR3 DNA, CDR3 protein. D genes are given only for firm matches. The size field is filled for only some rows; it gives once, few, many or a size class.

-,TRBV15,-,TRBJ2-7,TGTGCCACCAGCAGAGGTGGGGCAGGGGTTATTACCTACGAGCAGTACTTC,CATSRGGAGVITYEQYF
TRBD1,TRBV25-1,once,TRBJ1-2,TGTGCCAGCAGTGCGGACAGGGAGAGGGATGGCTACACCTTC,CASSADRERDGYTF
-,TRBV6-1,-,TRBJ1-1,TGTGCCAGCACTTCCTTGGGGGGTACTGAAGCTTTCTTT,CASTSLGGTEAFF
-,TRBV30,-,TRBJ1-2,TGTGCCTGGAGTTCTGGGGGGGACTATGGCTACACCTTC,CAWSSGGDYGYTF
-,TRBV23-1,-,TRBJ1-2,TGCGCCAACTCGACAGGTAACTATGGCTACACCTTC,CANSTGNYGYTF
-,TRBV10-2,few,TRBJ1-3,TGCGCCAGCAGCGCTACCCCCGAGAGGAGAGGAAACACCATATATTTT,CASSATPERRGNTIYF
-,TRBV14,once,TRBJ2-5,TGTGCCAGCAGCCAAGATCCACTGCCTGGGGAGACCCAGTACTTC,CASSQDPLPGETQYF
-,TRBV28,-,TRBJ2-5,TGTGCCAGCAGTCCCGACCCCTTACAAGAGACCCAGTACTTC,CASSPDPLQETQYF
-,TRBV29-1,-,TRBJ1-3,TGCAGCGTTGAAGATCAACCTGGAAACACCATATATTTT,CSVEDQPGNTIYF
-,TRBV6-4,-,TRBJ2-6,TGTGCCAGCTCGGACTCAATAGGACGGGGAGGCTTGGGGGCCAACGTCCTGACTTTC,CASSDSIGRGGLGANVLTF
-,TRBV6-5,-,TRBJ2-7,TGTGCCAGCAGTTCAGCTCTAGCTTTTTACGAGCAGTACTTC,CASSSALAFYEQYF
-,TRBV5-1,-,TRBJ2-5,TGCGCCAGCAGCACGGGGGACAGCTATAACCAAGAGACCCAGTACTTC,CASSTGDSYNQETQYF
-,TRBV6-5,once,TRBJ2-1,TGTGCCAGCAGTTACGGGCAGGGCAATGAGCAGTTCTTC,CASSYGQGNEQFF
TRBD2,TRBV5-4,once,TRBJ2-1,TGTGCCAGCAGCTGGGGACTAGCGGGAGGGCCGGGAAATGAGCAGTTCTTC,CASSWGLAGGPGNEQFF
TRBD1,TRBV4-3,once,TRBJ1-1,TGCGCCAGCAGTCAATCGGGGACAGGCGTGATGAACACTGAAGCTTTCTTT,CASSQSGTGVMNTEAFF
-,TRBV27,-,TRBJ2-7,TGTGCCACCTCCCGGGGGGCCTTAAACGAGCAGTACTTC,CATSRGALNEQYF
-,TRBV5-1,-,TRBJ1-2,TGCGCCAGCAGCGCGGCCAGGTCCGAAAAAAACTATGGCTACACCTTC,CASSAARSEKNYGYTF
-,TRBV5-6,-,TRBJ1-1,TGTGCCAGCAGCTTGAGAATCTTGGCGGGGTGCACTGAAGCTTTCTTT,CASSLRILAGCTEAFF
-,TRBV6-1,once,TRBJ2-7,TGTGCCAGCAGTGAAGCGATCGGCGAGCAGTACTTC,CASSEAIGEQYF
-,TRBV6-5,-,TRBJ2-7,TGTGCCAGCAGTTACCTAGCCGCCAGATACGAGCAGTACTTC,CASSYLAARYEQYF
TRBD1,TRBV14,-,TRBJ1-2,TGTGCCAGCAGCCGACTGGACAGGGTAAAGGGCTACACCTTC,CASSRLDRVKGYTF
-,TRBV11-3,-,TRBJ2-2,TGTGCCAGCAGCTTAGTGCAGGGACTTGCCGGGGAGCTGTTTTTT,CASSLVQGLAGELFF